Listed below are T cell receptor beta chains from one sample, sequenced in a study of blood T cell repertoires in COVID-19. TCRdb's copy holds only in-frame clones and misses some; the assay was immunoSEQ multiplex PCR. The table lists around 260,000 clones, around 87% of them singletons. The material sequenced was peripheral blood. The source is a woman between 55 and 75 years old with COVID-19, enrolled during active disease. CDR3s leave out the opening cysteine and the closing phenylalanine or tryptophan. The D gene is left open where the match is weak.

D gene: -
CDR3 length: 14
J gene: TRBJ1-6
V gene: TRBV10-3
CDR3 protein: AISESRTDAGSPLH

D gene: TRBD1
CDR3 length: 12
J gene: TRBJ1-5
V gene: TRBV28
CDR3 protein: ASSEQGARQPQH

D gene: -
CDR3 length: 14
J gene: TRBJ2-5
V gene: TRBV18
CDR3 protein: ASSPWTAPRGETQY

D gene: TRBD2
CDR3 length: 13
J gene: TRBJ2-7
V gene: TRBV6-5
CDR3 protein: ASSYGLAGAYEQY

D gene: -
CDR3 length: 11
J gene: TRBJ1-6
V gene: TRBV18
CDR3 protein: ASSDRDNSPLH

D gene: TRBD1
CDR3 length: 14
J gene: TRBJ1-1
V gene: TRBV6-2/TRBV6-3
CDR3 protein: ASSRRTGGGYSEAF

D gene: TRBD1
CDR3 length: 11
J gene: TRBJ2-2
V gene: TRBV5-1
CDR3 protein: ASRTGTTGELF

D gene: TRBD1
CDR3 length: 16
J gene: TRBJ1-1
V gene: TRBV28
CDR3 protein: ASRILTGVTLQGTEAF

D gene: TRBD2
CDR3 length: 14
J gene: TRBJ2-1
V gene: TRBV4-1
CDR3 protein: ASSLAGTSRVDEQF

D gene: -
CDR3 length: 13
J gene: TRBJ2-7
V gene: TRBV7-3
CDR3 protein: ASSRTDGTIYEQY

D gene: TRBD2
CDR3 length: 15
J gene: TRBJ2-7
V gene: TRBV30
CDR3 protein: AWSSVGTSGRPHEQY

D gene: -
CDR3 length: 12
J gene: TRBJ1-6
V gene: TRBV9
CDR3 protein: ASSAHRVNSPLH

D gene: TRBD2
CDR3 length: 14
J gene: TRBJ2-3
V gene: TRBV11-2
CDR3 protein: ASSLAIAGGLDTQY

D gene: TRBD1
CDR3 length: 13
J gene: TRBJ2-3
V gene: TRBV19
CDR3 protein: ASSPDRGRTDTQY

D gene: -
CDR3 length: 11
J gene: TRBJ1-2
V gene: TRBV5-6
CDR3 protein: ASSLAGLGGYT

D gene: TRBD1
CDR3 length: 15
J gene: TRBJ2-2
V gene: TRBV5-1
CDR3 protein: ASSFGQGTGATGELF

D gene: -
CDR3 length: 12
J gene: TRBJ1-5
V gene: TRBV21-1
CDR3 protein: ASSILTANQPQH

D gene: TRBD2
CDR3 length: 13
J gene: TRBJ2-1
V gene: TRBV30
CDR3 protein: AWSPLGTTYNEQF

D gene: -
CDR3 length: 12
J gene: TRBJ2-2
V gene: TRBV19
CDR3 protein: ASSIGDYTGELF

D gene: -
CDR3 length: 13
J gene: TRBJ2-2
V gene: TRBV11-2
CDR3 protein: ASSHREGITGELF

D gene: -
CDR3 length: 12
J gene: TRBJ2-1
V gene: TRBV15
CDR3 protein: ATSRGGGVVEQF

D gene: -
CDR3 length: 9
J gene: TRBJ2-1
V gene: TRBV12-3/TRBV12-4
CDR3 protein: ASNTAGEQF

D gene: TRBD1
CDR3 length: 13
J gene: TRBJ2-7
V gene: TRBV24-1
CDR3 protein: ATSDPGQGSYEQY

D gene: TRBD1
CDR3 length: 14
J gene: TRBJ2-2
V gene: TRBV24-1
CDR3 protein: ATSERTGTNTGELF

D gene: -
CDR3 length: 12
J gene: TRBJ2-1
V gene: TRBV9
CDR3 protein: ASSGLAAGSEQF

D gene: TRBD1
CDR3 length: 15
J gene: TRBJ1-1
V gene: TRBV11-2
CDR3 protein: ASSLDGTGGWRTEAF

D gene: -
CDR3 length: 14
J gene: TRBJ1-2
V gene: TRBV4-3
CDR3 protein: ASSHYPHPGSGGYT

D gene: -
CDR3 length: 11
J gene: TRBJ1-1
V gene: TRBV3-1/TRBV3-2
CDR3 protein: ASNPGGRTEAF

D gene: -
CDR3 length: 13
J gene: TRBJ2-7
V gene: TRBV19
CDR3 protein: ASSIGTNRVYEQY

D gene: TRBD2
CDR3 length: 17
J gene: TRBJ2-5
V gene: TRBV11-2
CDR3 protein: ASSSVRTSGRGGWETQY

D gene: -
CDR3 length: 13
J gene: TRBJ1-2
V gene: TRBV5-4
CDR3 protein: ASSLVGGDNYGYT

D gene: -
CDR3 length: 12
J gene: TRBJ1-5
V gene: TRBV6-5
CDR3 protein: ASSRGRSNQPQH

D gene: TRBD1
CDR3 length: 11
J gene: TRBJ1-2
V gene: TRBV6-2/TRBV6-3
CDR3 protein: ASSSNPTGSYT

D gene: -
CDR3 length: 13
J gene: TRBJ2-2
V gene: TRBV18
CDR3 protein: ASSPRRGGTGELF

D gene: TRBD1
CDR3 length: 13
J gene: TRBJ2-3
V gene: TRBV2
CDR3 protein: ASSVGGAGTDTQY

D gene: -
CDR3 length: 11
J gene: TRBJ2-7
V gene: TRBV25-1
CDR3 protein: ASSEFLSDEQY

D gene: TRBD1
CDR3 length: 13
J gene: TRBJ2-5
V gene: TRBV20-1
CDR3 protein: SASVAGGFGETQY

D gene: -
CDR3 length: 12
J gene: TRBJ1-2
V gene: TRBV28
CDR3 protein: ASSLTRTNYGYT

D gene: -
CDR3 length: 11
J gene: TRBJ2-7
V gene: TRBV27
CDR3 protein: ASVRSPGYEQY

D gene: -
CDR3 length: 12
J gene: TRBJ2-1
V gene: TRBV6-6
CDR3 protein: ASTYGGGANEQF

D gene: -
CDR3 length: 14
J gene: TRBJ2-2
V gene: TRBV7-7
CDR3 protein: ASSLAGGLNTGELF

D gene: TRBD1
CDR3 length: 12
J gene: TRBJ1-5
V gene: TRBV28
CDR3 protein: ADGPGGSNQPQH

D gene: -
CDR3 length: 11
J gene: TRBJ2-2
V gene: TRBV29-1
CDR3 protein: SVDTENTGELF

D gene: -
CDR3 length: 11
J gene: TRBJ2-4
V gene: TRBV6-5
CDR3 protein: ASISQIENIQY

D gene: TRBD1
CDR3 length: 12
J gene: TRBJ2-5
V gene: TRBV14
CDR3 protein: ASSRDRGRETQY

D gene: TRBD1
CDR3 length: 14
J gene: TRBJ2-7
V gene: TRBV28
CDR3 protein: ASSLIQGQGIFEQY

D gene: -
CDR3 length: 11
J gene: TRBJ1-4
V gene: TRBV29-1
CDR3 protein: SVQPQVNEKLF

D gene: TRBD1
CDR3 length: 11
J gene: TRBJ1-5
V gene: TRBV6-5
CDR3 protein: ASRTGDGQPQH

D gene: -
CDR3 length: 12
J gene: TRBJ2-2
V gene: TRBV5-4
CDR3 protein: ASSANSHTGELF

D gene: TRBD2
CDR3 length: 13
J gene: TRBJ2-2
V gene: TRBV30
CDR3 protein: AWSVLAGYTGELF

D gene: -
CDR3 length: 9
J gene: TRBJ2-1
V gene: TRBV20-1
CDR3 protein: SASVIDEQF

D gene: -
CDR3 length: 12
J gene: TRBJ2-3
V gene: TRBV28
CDR3 protein: ASSSLWGRAWAY

D gene: -
CDR3 length: 12
J gene: TRBJ2-2
V gene: TRBV5-1
CDR3 protein: ASSRDRNTGELF

D gene: -
CDR3 length: 12
J gene: TRBJ2-7
V gene: TRBV6-5
CDR3 protein: ATRNGRDTYEQY

D gene: TRBD2
CDR3 length: 16
J gene: TRBJ2-3
V gene: TRBV11-2
CDR3 protein: ASSLALAGGPSTDTQY

D gene: -
CDR3 length: 11
J gene: TRBJ1-2
V gene: TRBV12-3/TRBV12-4
CDR3 protein: ASSRQLNYGYT

D gene: TRBD2
CDR3 length: 13
J gene: TRBJ2-1
V gene: TRBV7-6
CDR3 protein: ASSLVAGGYNEQF

D gene: TRBD1
CDR3 length: 13
J gene: TRBJ2-7
V gene: TRBV7-3
CDR3 protein: ASSLLGQGAGEQY

D gene: -
CDR3 length: 14
J gene: TRBJ2-1
V gene: TRBV9
CDR3 protein: ASSVDPRGGYNEQF

D gene: -
CDR3 length: 13
J gene: TRBJ2-5
V gene: TRBV28
CDR3 protein: ASRPMGGRAETQY